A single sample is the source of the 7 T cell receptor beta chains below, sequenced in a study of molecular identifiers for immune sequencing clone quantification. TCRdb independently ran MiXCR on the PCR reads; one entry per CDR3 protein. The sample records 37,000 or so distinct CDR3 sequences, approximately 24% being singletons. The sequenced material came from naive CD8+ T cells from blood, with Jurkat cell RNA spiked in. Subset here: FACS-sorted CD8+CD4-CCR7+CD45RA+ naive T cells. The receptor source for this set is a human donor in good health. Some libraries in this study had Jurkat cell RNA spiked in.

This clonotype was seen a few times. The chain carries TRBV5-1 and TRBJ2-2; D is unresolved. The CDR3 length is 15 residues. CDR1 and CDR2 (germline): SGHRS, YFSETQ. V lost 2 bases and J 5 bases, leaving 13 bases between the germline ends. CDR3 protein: CASSFLGLGTGELFF. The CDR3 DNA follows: TGCGCCAGCAGCTTCCTTGGGCTGGGAACCGGGGAGCTGTTTTTT.

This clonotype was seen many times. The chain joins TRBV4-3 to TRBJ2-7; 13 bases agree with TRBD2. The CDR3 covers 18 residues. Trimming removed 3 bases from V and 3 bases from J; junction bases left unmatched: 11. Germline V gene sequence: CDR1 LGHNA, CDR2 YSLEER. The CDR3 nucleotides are TGCGCCAGCAGCCAGGGGCGGACTAGCGGGAGCGGCAGCTACGAGCAGTACTTC. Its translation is CASSQGRTSGSGSYEQYF.

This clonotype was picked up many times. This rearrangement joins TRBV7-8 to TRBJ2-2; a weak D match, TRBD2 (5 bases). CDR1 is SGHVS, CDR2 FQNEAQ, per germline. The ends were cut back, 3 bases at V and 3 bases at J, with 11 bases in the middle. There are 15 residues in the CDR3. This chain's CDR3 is CASSFLTGYTGELFF. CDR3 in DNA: TGTGCCAGCAGCTTCCTGACGGGATACACCGGGGAGCTGTTTTTT.

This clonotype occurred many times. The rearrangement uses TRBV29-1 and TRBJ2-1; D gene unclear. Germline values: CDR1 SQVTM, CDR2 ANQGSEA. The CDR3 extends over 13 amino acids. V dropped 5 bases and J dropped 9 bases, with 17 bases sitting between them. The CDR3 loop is CSVLGEGGGEQFF. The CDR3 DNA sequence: TGCAGCGTTCTAGGTGAAGGCGGTGGTGAGCAGTTCTTC.

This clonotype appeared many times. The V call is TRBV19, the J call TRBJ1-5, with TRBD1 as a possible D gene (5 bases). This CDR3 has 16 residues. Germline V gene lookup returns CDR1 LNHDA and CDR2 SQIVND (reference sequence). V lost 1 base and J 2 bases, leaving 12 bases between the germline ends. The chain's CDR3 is CASSIGLGDGNQPQHF. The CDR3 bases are TGTGCCAGTAGTATAGGATTAGGGGACGGCAATCAGCCCCAGCATTTT.

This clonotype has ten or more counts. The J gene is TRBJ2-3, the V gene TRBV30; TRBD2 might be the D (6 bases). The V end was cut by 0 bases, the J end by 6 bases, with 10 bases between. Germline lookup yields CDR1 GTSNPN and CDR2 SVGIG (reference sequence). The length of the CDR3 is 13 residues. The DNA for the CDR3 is TGTGCCTGGAGTGTACTCGGGAGCGATACGCAGTATTTT. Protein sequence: CAWSVLGSDTQYF.

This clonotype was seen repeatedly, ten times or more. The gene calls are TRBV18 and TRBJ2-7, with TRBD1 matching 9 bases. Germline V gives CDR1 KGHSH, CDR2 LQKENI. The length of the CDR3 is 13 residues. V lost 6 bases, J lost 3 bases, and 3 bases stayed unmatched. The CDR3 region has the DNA TGTGCCAGCTCGAGGACAGGGGACTACGAGCAGTACTTC. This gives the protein CASSRTGDYEQYF.